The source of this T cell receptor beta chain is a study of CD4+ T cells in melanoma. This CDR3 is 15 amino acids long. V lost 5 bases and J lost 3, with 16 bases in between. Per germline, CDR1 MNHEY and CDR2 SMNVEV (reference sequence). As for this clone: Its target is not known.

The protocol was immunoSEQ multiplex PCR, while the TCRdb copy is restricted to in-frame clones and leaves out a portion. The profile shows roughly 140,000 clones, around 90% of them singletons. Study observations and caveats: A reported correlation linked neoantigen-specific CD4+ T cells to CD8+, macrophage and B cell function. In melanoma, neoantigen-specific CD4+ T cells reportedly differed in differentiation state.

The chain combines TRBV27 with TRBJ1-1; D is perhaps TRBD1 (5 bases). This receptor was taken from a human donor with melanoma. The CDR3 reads CASSPIDRLDTEAFF. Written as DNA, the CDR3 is TGTGCCAGCAGTCCTATAGACAGATTGGACACTGAAGCTTTCTTT.